Listed below are T cell receptor beta chains from one sample, sequenced in a study of blood T cell repertoires in COVID-19. Only in-frame clones appear in the TCRdb table, and some are missing; sequencing was by immunoSEQ multiplex PCR. The data contain more than 300,000 clones, 70% to 90% of them seen just once; the ten biggest clones take up about 1.1%. Sequenced sample: PBMCs or T cells enriched from blood (not recorded which). These receptors originate from a woman between 18 and 29 years old who had recovered from COVID-19. Both conserved end residues are part of each CDR3. D genes are given only for firm matches.

V	J	D	CDR3
TRBV7-8	TRBJ1-2	TRBD1	CASSLADRGLDGYTF
TRBV2	TRBJ2-3	-	CASSEGHIRPDTQYF
TRBV13	TRBJ1-2	-	CASSLFELHGYTF
TRBV9	TRBJ1-6	-	CASSVTVDSPLHF
TRBV5-4	TRBJ2-2	-	CASSLTGGELFF
TRBV5-1	TRBJ2-3	TRBD2	CASSPRAAGGDFSTDTQYF
TRBV6-4	TRBJ2-2	TRBD2	CASSVGLDGAGELFF
TRBV18	TRBJ1-1	-	CASSLPGGNTEAFF
TRBV30	TRBJ2-7	TRBD2	CAWSTGTSSDEQYF
TRBV10-3	TRBJ1-1	TRBD1	CAISPGQKHEAFF
TRBV11-2	TRBJ2-1	TRBD2	CASSLDIRGGSDEQFF
TRBV12-3/TRBV12-4	TRBJ2-7	TRBD1	CASSEDREDEQYF
TRBV7-9	TRBJ2-2	TRBD2	CASSLYRLAGSANTGELFF
TRBV5-1	TRBJ2-5	TRBD1	CASSSDRVRSETQYF
TRBV4-1	TRBJ2-1	TRBD1	CASSPGTGTYNEQFF
TRBV27	TRBJ2-2	-	CASSTLRATGTGELFF
TRBV19	TRBJ1-1	-	CASSFRQAILTEAFF
TRBV4-3	TRBJ2-4	-	CASSQDLRSLRNIQYF
TRBV6-5	TRBJ1-1	-	CASSYPDREAFF
TRBV6-5	TRBJ1-1	-	CASRYRSSFEAFF
TRBV5-1	TRBJ1-4	-	CASSFDLRSEKLFF
TRBV12-5	TRBJ1-3	TRBD1	CASGFGWTGGGNTIYF
TRBV12-5	TRBJ2-7	-	CASGLSFKNLRYF
TRBV19	TRBJ2-7	TRBD1	CASSWDSASYEQYF
TRBV7-6	TRBJ1-3	-	CASSLVGESTGNTIYF
TRBV28	TRBJ1-1	-	CASTKQFMNTEAFF
TRBV5-6	TRBJ2-7	TRBD1	CASSNRTGYEQYF
TRBV10-3	TRBJ1-4	TRBD1	CAISRNGTQGKREKLFF
TRBV2	TRBJ1-1	-	CASRPDTEAFF
TRBV6-5	TRBJ2-3	-	CASRTVAGSTDTQYF
TRBV7-3	TRBJ2-1	TRBD1	CASSLGYRDRGEDNEQFF
TRBV15	TRBJ2-7	TRBD1	CATRGTGGYEQYF
TRBV4-2	TRBJ1-4	-	CASSPTTDRATNEKLFF
TRBV2	TRBJ1-3	-	CASTPDSGNTIYF
TRBV25-1	TRBJ2-7	TRBD1	CASRTGGSYEQYF
TRBV30	TRBJ2-3	-	CAWRQASTDTQYF
TRBV7-6	TRBJ2-3	TRBD2	CASSLNPSGGFTDTQYF
TRBV3-1/TRBV3-2	TRBJ2-1	TRBD1	CASSQVGQGAGEQFF
TRBV6-2/TRBV6-3	TRBJ2-5	TRBD2	CASSRGGQKSETQYF
TRBV25-1	TRBJ1-2	TRBD1	CASSQGQGVLAEGYTF
TRBV6-1	TRBJ2-7	-	CASSEEVQDRYEQYF
TRBV5-8	TRBJ1-4	-	CASLPTGQGFEKLFF
TRBV27	TRBJ2-1	-	CASSATLREALSYNEQFF
TRBV27	TRBJ1-2	-	CASSLSGVGYTF
TRBV14	TRBJ2-7	-	CASSSRVFAGYEQYF
TRBV5-1	TRBJ2-5	-	CASSLGARETQYF
TRBV7-3	TRBJ2-3	TRBD2	CASSPRGGVPDTQYF
TRBV14	TRBJ1-6	-	CASSQGWPVEGSPLHF
TRBV19	TRBJ1-2	-	CASRKSGRSDYGYTF
TRBV5-4	TRBJ2-7	TRBD2	CASSHRLAGDGSQYF
TRBV7-2	TRBJ2-7	-	CASSLGGGLYEQYF
TRBV7-9	TRBJ1-4	-	CASSSGNNEKLFF
TRBV12-5	TRBJ1-2	TRBD1	CASGAGQSYYGYTF
TRBV4-2	TRBJ2-3	TRBD2	CASSQGLAGGPDTQYF
TRBV25-1	TRBJ1-1	TRBD1	CASSEDRGWVTEAFF